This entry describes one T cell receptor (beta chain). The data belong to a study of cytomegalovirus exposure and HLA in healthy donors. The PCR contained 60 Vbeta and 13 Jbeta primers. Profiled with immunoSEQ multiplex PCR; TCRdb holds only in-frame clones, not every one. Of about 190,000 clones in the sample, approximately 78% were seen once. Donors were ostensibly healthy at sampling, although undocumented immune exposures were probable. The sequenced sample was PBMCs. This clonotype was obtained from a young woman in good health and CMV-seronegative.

As DNA, the CDR3 is TGTGCCAGCAGCTCCTTCCCCGACAGCTCGTGGGAGACCCAGTACTTC. It is translated as CASSSFPDSSWETQYF. The V call is TRBV5-4, the J call TRBJ2-5; D perhaps matches TRBD1 (5 bases). V gave up 3 bases and J gave up 5 bases, with 20 bases separating them. The CDR3 runs to 16 residues. Germline values: CDR1 SGHNT, CDR2 YYREEE (reference sequence).